Only one count was recorded for the clone carrying this T cell receptor beta chain. As yet, its antigen is unknown. This entry belongs to a study of post-analysis software for immune sequencing data. Study at large: Some patients lacked subtype; others had relapsing-remitting, secondary progressive or progressive-relapsing disease. Whole-study findings and limits: Diversity measured as normalized Chao1 was significantly lower in multiple sclerosis patients than in controls. Samples from one preparation batch, clustered by F measure, grouped strongly together. Patients showed TRBV5-6, TRBV5-1 and TRBV20-1 among a few TRBV segments more frequent than in controls.

Germline CDR1 MDHEN, CDR2 SYDVKM. Trimming left V 7 bases short and J 3 bases short, with 22 bases between. This CDR3 has 16 amino acids. TCR beta cDNA libraries included unique molecular identifiers. TCRdb ran MiXCR on the PCR reads and lists one entry per CDR3 protein. The sample records about 160,000 distinct CDR3 sequences, roughly 34% being singletons. J is TRBJ2-7 and V is TRBV28; D call uncertain. This specimen consisted of blood, obtained after autologous hematopoietic stem cell transplantation. This clonotype was obtained from a girl between 5 and 17 years old with multiple sclerosis. As DNA, the CDR3 is TGTGCCAGCACCTCTAAACCGACGGGTCCGGGCTACGAGCAGTACTTC. It encodes CASTSKPTGPGYEQYF. The complete variable domain, with remaining parts taken from reference TRBV28 and TRBJ2-7, reads DVKVTQSSRYLVKRTGEKVFLECVQDMDHENMFWYRQDPGLGLRLIYFSYDVKMKEKGDIPEGYSVSREKKERFSLILESASTNQTSMYLCASTSKPTGPGYEQYFGPGTRLTVT.